This T cell receptor beta chain comes out of a study of T cell repertoires in cytomegalovirus infection. Study-wide context: HLA-B-restricted CMV epitopes that are well studied were used alongside recently identified HLA-C-restricted ones.

About this clonotype: No antigen is known for it.

A single record per CDR3 protein comes from TCRdb applying MiXCR to the reads. The sample lists some 500,000 distinct CDR3 sequences, roughly a third occurring once. The CDR3 is 13 residues long. CDR1 MNHEY and CDR2 SVGAGI come from the germline V gene. Trimming stripped 0 bases from V and 7 bases from J, with 7 bases between. The source material was cultured PBMCs, sampled from culture after CMV antigen stimulation. This chain joins TRBV6-5 and TRBJ2-1; no clear D. The source of this sequence is a human donor in good health (CMV status not recorded). Some clones in this sample may be carry-over from other donors' samples. For the CDR3, the DNA is TGTGCCAGCAGTTACTCATTAGCAAATGAGCAGTTCTTC. Residues: CASSYSLANEQFF.